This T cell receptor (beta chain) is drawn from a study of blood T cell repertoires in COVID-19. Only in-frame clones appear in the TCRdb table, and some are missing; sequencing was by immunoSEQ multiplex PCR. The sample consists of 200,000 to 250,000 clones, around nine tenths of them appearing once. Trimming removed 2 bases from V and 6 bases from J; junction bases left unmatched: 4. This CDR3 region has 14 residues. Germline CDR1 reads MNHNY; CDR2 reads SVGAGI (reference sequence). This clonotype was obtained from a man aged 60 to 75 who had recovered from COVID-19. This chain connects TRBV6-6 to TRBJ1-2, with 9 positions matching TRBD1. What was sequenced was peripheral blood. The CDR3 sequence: CASSYPRDRDGYTF. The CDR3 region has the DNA TGTGCCAGCAGTTACCCACGGGACAGGGATGGCTACACCTTC.